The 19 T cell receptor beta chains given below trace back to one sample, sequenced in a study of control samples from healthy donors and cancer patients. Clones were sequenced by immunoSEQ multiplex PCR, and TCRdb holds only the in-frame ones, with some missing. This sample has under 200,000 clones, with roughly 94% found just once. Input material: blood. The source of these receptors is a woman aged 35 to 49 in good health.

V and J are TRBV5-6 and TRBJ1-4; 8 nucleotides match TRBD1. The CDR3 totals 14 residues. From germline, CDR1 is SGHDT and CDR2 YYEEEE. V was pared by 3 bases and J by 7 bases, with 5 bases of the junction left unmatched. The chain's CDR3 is CASSYGQGGEKLFF. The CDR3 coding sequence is TGTGCCAGCAGCTACGGACAGGGAGGTGAAAAACTGTTTTTT.

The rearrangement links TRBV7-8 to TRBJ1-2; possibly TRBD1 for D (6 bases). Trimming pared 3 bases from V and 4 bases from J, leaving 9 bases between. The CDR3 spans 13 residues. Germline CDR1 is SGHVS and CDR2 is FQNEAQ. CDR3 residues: CASSLDRTYGYTF. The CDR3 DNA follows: TGTGCCAGCAGCTTGGACAGAACCTATGGCTACACCTTC. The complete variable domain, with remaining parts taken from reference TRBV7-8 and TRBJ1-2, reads GAGVSQSPRYKVAKRGQDVALRCDPISGHVSLFWYQQALGQGPEFLTYFQNEAQLDKSGLPSDRFFAERPEGSVSTLKIQRTQQEDSAVYLCASSLDRTYGYTFGSGTRLTVV.

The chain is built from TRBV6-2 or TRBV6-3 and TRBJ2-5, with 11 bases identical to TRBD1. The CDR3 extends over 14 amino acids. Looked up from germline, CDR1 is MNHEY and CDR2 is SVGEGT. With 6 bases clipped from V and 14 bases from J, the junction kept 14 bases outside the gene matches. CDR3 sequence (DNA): TGTGCCAGCAGCCAGGGGACGGACAGGGGGCCCGGATACTTC. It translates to CASSQGTDRGPGYF.

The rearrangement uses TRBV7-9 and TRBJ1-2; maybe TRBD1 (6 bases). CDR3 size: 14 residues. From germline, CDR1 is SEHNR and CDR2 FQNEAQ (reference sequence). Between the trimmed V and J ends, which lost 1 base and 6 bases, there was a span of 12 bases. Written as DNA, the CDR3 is TGTGCCAGCAGCTTAGGGCAGGGGAGCGATGGCTACACCTTC. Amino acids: CASSLGQGSDGYTF.

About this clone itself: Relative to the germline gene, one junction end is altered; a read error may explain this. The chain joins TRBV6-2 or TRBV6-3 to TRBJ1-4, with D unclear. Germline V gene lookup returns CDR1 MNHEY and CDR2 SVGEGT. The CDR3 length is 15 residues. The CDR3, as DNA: TGTGCCAGCAGTCACTCCTCGGCAACTAATGAAAAACTGTTTTTT. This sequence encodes CASSHSSATNEKLFF.

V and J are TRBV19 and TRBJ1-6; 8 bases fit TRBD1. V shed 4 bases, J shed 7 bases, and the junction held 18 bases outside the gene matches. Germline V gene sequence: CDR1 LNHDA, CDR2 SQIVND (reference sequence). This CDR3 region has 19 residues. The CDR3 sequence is CASSKGQGKPSSINSPLHF. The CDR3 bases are TGTGCCAGTAGTAAAGGACAGGGCAAACCGTCTTCGATCAATTCACCCCTCCACTTT.

In DNA, the CDR3 is TGCGCCAGCAGCCAACTCATCCTAGCGGGACCGGGGTATTTT. Translated, it gives CASSQLILAGPGYF. The rearrangement uses TRBV4-3 and TRBJ2-3, with 9 bases lining up with TRBD2. From germline, CDR1 is LGHNA and CDR2 YSLEER. The V and J ends lost 2 bases and 14 bases, in that order; junction bases with no gene match: 11. The CDR3 runs 14 residues.

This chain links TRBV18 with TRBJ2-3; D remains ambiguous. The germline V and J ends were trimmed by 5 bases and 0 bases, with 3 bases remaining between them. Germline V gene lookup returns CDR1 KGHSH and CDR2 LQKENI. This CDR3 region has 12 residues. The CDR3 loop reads CASSGSTDTQYF. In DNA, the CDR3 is TGTGCCAGCTCAGGTAGCACAGATACGCAGTATTTT.

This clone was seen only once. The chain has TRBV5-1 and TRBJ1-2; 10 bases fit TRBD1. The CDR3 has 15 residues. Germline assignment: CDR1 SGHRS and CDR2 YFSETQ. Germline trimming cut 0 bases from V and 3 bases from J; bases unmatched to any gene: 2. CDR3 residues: CASSLDGQGDYGYTF. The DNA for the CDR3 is TGCGCCAGCAGCTTGGACGGACAGGGGGACTATGGCTACACCTTC.

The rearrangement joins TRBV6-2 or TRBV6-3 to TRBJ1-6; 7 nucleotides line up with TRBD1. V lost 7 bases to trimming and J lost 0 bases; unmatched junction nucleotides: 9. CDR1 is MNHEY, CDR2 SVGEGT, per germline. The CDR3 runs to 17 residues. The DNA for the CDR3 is TGTGCCAGCAACCCCGGGACAGCGAGCTCCTATAATTCACCCCTCCACTTT. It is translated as CASNPGTASSYNSPLHF.

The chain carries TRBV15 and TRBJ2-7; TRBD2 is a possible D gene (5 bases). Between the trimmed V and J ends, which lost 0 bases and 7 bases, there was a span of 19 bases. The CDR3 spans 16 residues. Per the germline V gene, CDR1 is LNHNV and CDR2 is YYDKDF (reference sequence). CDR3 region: CATSRERLRTSGEQYF. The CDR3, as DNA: TGTGCCACCAGCAGAGAAAGGCTTCGCACGTCGGGGGAGCAGTACTTC.

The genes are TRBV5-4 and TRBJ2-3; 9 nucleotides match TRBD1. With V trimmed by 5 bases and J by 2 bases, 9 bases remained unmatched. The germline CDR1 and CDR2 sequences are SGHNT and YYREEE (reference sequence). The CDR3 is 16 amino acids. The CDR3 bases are TGTGCCAGCAGTCCTGGGACAGGGAGCATCACAGATACGCAGTATTTT. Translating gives CASSPGTGSITDTQYF. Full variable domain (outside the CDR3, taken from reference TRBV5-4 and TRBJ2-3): ETGVTQSPTHLIKTRGQQVTLRCSSQSGHNTVSWYQQALGQGPQFIFQYYREEENGRGNFPPRFSGLQFPNYSSELNVNALELDDSALYLCASSPGTGSITDTQYFGPGTRLTVL.

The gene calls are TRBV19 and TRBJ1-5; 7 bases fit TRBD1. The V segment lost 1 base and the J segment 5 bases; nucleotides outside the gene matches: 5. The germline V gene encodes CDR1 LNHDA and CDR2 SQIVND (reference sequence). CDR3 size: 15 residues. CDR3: CASSIGAGGYQPQHF. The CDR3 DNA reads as TGTGCCAGTAGTATAGGGGCAGGGGGTTATCAGCCCCAGCATTTT.

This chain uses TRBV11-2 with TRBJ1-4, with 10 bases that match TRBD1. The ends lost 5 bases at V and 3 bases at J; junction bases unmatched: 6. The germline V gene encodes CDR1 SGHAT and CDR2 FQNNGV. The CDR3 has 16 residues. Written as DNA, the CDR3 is TGTGCCAGCAGCCCCCGACAGGGGGCGGCTAATGAAAAACTGTTTTTT. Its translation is CASSPRQGAANEKLFF. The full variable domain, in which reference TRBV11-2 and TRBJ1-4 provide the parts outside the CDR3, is EAGVAQSPRYKIIEKRQSVAFWCNPISGHATLYWYQQILGQGPKLLIQFQNNGVVDDSQLPKDRFSAERLKGVDSTLKIQPAKLEDSAVYLCASSPRQGAANEKLFFGSGTQLSVL.

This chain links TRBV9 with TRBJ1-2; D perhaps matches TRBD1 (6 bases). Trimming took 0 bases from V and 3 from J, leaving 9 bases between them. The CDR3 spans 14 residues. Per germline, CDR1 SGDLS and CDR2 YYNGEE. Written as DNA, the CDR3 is TGTGCCAGCAGCGTAGGCCCAGGGGACTATGGCTACACCTTC. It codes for CASSVGPGDYGYTF.

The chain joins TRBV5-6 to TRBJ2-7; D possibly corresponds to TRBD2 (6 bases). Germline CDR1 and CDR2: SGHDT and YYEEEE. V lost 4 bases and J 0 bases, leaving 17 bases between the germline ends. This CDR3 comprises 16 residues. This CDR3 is CASSGWPGVSSYEQYF. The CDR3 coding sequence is TGTGCCAGCAGCGGGTGGCCGGGGGTAAGCTCCTACGAGCAGTACTTC.

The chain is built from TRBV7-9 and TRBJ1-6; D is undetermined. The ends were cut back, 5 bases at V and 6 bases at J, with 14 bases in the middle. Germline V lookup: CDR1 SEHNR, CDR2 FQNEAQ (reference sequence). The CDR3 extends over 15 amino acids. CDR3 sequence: CASSRRQAGNSPLHF. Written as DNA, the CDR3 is TGTGCCAGCAGCCGCCGGCAGGCGGGTAATTCACCCCTCCACTTT. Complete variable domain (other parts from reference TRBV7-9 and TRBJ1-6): DTGVSQNPRHKITKRGQNVTFRCDPISEHNRLYWYRQTLGQGPEFLTYFQNEAQLEKSRLLSDRFSAERPKGSFSTLEIQRTEQGDSAMYLCASSRRQAGNSPLHFGNGTRLTVT.

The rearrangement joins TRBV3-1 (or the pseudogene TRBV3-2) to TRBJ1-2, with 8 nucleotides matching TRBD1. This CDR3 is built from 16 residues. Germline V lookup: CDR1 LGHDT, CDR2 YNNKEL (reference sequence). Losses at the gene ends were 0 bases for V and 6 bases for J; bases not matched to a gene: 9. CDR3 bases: TGTGCCAGCAGCCAAGATCTCGACAGGGGTAAAGATGGCTACACCTTC. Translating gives CASSQDLDRGKDGYTF.

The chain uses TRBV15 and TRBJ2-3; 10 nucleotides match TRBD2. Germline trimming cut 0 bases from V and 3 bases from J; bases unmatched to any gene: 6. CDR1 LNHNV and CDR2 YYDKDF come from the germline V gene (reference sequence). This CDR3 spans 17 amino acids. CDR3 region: CATSRELAGDRTDTQYF. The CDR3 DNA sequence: TGTGCCACCAGCAGAGAGCTAGCGGGAGATAGGACAGATACGCAGTATTTT.